Listed here are 21 T cell receptor beta chains from one sample, sequenced in a study of blood T cell repertoires in COVID-19. The repertoire was sequenced with immunoSEQ multiplex PCR; TCRdb's copy has only in-frame clones and lacks some. The profile covers some 73,000 clones, with 65% to 85% appearing a single time and under 4.5% taken by the ten largest. What was sequenced was peripheral blood. These receptor sequences come from a woman in her fifties or sixties with acute or convalescent COVID-19.

The CDR3 here is CSASGHRLAGWGEQYF. The DNA of the CDR3 is TGCAGTGCTAGTGGACATAGACTAGCGGGATGGGGGGAGCAGTACTTC. The chain links TRBV20-1 to TRBJ2-7; 11 positions match TRBD2. Trimming took 3 bases from V and 7 from J; bases not matched to a gene: 14. Per germline, CDR1 DFQATT and CDR2 SNEGSKA (reference sequence). The CDR3 spans 16 residues.

This rearrangement joins TRBV5-5 to TRBJ1-2; D might be TRBD1 (5 bases). The CDR3 contains 15 residues. The V and J ends lost 0 bases and 0 bases respectively, with 9 bases between them. Per the germline V gene, CDR1 is SGHKS and CDR2 is YYEKEE (reference sequence). The CDR3 coding sequence is TGTGCCAGCAGCTTGGTGGCAGGGACTAACTATGGCTACACCTTC. It encodes CASSLVAGTNYGYTF.

The genes are TRBV19 and TRBJ2-1, with 8 bases identical to TRBD2. The CDR3 is made up of 14 amino acids. The germline V gene encodes CDR1 LNHDA and CDR2 SQIVND (reference sequence). The ends lost 6 bases at V and 8 bases at J; junction bases unmatched: 9. The CDR3 DNA reads as TGTGCCAGTAGCCGCCCGGGGACTAGGCATGAGCAGTTCTTC. It is translated as CASSRPGTRHEQFF.

The gene calls are TRBV7-2 and TRBJ2-5; D perhaps matches TRBD2 (5 bases). This CDR3 has 14 amino acids. Germline values: CDR1 SGHTA, CDR2 FQGNSA. V dropped 5 bases and J dropped 0 bases, with 10 bases sitting between them. This chain's CDR3 is CASSPSPYQETQYF. DNA for the CDR3: TGTGCCAGCAGCCCTAGCCCGTACCAAGAGACCCAGTACTTC.

This chain uses TRBV29-1 with TRBJ2-2; the D gene is possibly TRBD2 (5 bases). CDR3 size: 14 residues. The germline V gene has CDR1 SQVTM and CDR2 ANQGSEA. V gave up 4 bases and J gave up 0 bases, with 9 bases separating them. The CDR3 DNA reads as TGCAGCGTTGGTGGACTCTCGAACACCGGGGAGCTGTTTTTT. Translation: CSVGGLSNTGELFF.

The chain is built from TRBV5-6 and TRBJ2-1; TRBD1 aligns across 8 bases. The CDR3 is 16 amino acids. J lost 7 bases, V lost 4 bases, and 13 bases had no gene match. Germline V gene data show CDR1 as SGHDT and CDR2 as YYEEEE. CDR3 region: CASSRRGQGALNEQFF. The CDR3 bases are TGTGCCAGCAGCCGGAGGGGGCAGGGGGCTTTAAATGAGCAGTTCTTC.

This clone showed up just a few times. This sequence joins TRBV28 and TRBJ2-7; weak D call: TRBD1 (6 bases). This CDR3 region has 12 residues. Looked up from germline, CDR1 is MDHEN and CDR2 is SYDVKM. CDR3 nucleotides: TGTGCCAGCAGTTCATCGGGCCAACAGGGATCAGTC. Protein: CASSSSGQQGSV.

This rearrangement joins TRBV6-5 to TRBJ1-4, with 7 bases matching TRBD1. Germline V gene lookup returns CDR1 MNHEY and CDR2 SVGAGI. V trimming: 5 bases; J trimming: 4 bases; junction bases outside the gene matches: 4. The CDR3 extends over 14 amino acids. CDR3 bases: TGTGCCAGCAGTCGAGGACAGGTTAATGAAAAACTGTTTTTT. This sequence encodes CASSRGQVNEKLFF.

The CDR3 loop is CASSFTGGRTGELFF. The CDR3 coding sequence is TGTGCCAGCAGCTTTACCGGGGGAAGAACCGGGGAGCTGTTTTTT. V gene TRBV5-8 combines with J gene TRBJ2-2; a weak D match, TRBD2 (6 bases). V was cut by 2 bases and J by 5 bases, with 13 bases left in between. CDR1 and CDR2 (germline): SGHTS, YDEGEE. The CDR3 loop spans 15 amino acids.

The chain has TRBV10-3 and TRBJ1-1; TRBD1 is a possible D gene (5 bases). Deletions cut 5 bases from V and 5 bases from J, with 12 bases between. Germline CDR1 is ENHRY and CDR2 is SYGVKD. The CDR3 contains 13 residues. CDR3 residues: CAISRSGFTEAFF. The DNA for the CDR3 is TGTGCCATCAGTAGGTCAGGGTTTACTGAAGCTTTCTTT.

The chain links TRBV6-2 or TRBV6-3 to TRBJ1-2; 8 bases map to TRBD1. The CDR3 loop spans 13 amino acids. The J segment lost 8 bases and the V segment lost 6 bases, leaving 8 bases of the junction unmatched. The germline V gene has CDR1 MNHEY and CDR2 SVGEGT. CDR3 residues: CASSHKTGGGYTF. The CDR3 DNA sequence: TGTGCCAGCAGCCACAAAACAGGGGGAGGCTACACCTTC.

The rearrangement links TRBV28 to TRBJ2-7; D is perhaps TRBD1 (5 bases). Germline V gene data show CDR1 as MDHEN and CDR2 as SYDVKM. The CDR3 runs to 16 residues. Trimming pared 3 bases from V and 1 base from J, leaving 16 bases between. CDR3 loop: CASSLQGVEISYEQYF. The CDR3 DNA reads as TGTGCCAGCAGTTTGCAAGGGGTCGAAATTTCCTACGAGCAGTACTTC.

The rearrangement links TRBV2 to TRBJ2-2, with 8 nucleotides matching TRBD1. The CDR3 sequence is 16 residues long. Germline CDR1 is SNHLY and CDR2 is FYNNEI. After removal of 5 bases from V and 5 bases from J, the junction contained 10 bases not matched to a gene. The CDR3 DNA sequence: TGTGCCAGCAGTCTTGAAGGCGGACAGGGTACCGGGGAGCTGTTTTTT. Protein sequence: CASSLEGGQGTGELFF.

This chain uses TRBV3-1 (or the pseudogene TRBV3-2) with TRBJ2-3; 9 nucleotides line up with TRBD1. Germline V gives CDR1 LGHDT, CDR2 YNNKEL (reference sequence). The junction had 7 bases not matched to a gene; V was cut back by 2 bases and J by 1 base. The CDR3 has 17 residues. DNA of the CDR3: TGTGCCAGCAGCCAATACACAGGGGGCGCGGGCACAGATACGCAGTATTTT. Translated: CASSQYTGGAGTDTQYF.

This clone has only a few counts. V gene TRBV2 combines with J gene TRBJ2-7; 10 nucleotides agree with TRBD1. The CDR3 has 14 residues. Germline CDR1 and CDR2: SNHLY and FYNNEI. The J segment lost 3 bases and the V segment lost 5 bases, leaving 4 bases of the junction unmatched. CDR3 residues: CASSRDRGSYEQYF. CDR3 bases: TGTGCCAGCAGTCGGGACAGGGGTAGCTACGAGCAGTACTTC.

The CDR3 spells CASSIPGQAQLGYGYTF. The CDR3 DNA reads TGTGCCAGCTCGATTCCAGGGCAGGCCCAGTTAGGCTATGGCTACACCTTC. V usage is TRBV28 and J usage is TRBJ1-2; maybe TRBD1 (5 bases). The CDR3 has 17 amino acids. CDR1 and CDR2 (germline): MDHEN, SYDVKM. V dropped 8 bases and J dropped 4 bases, with 26 bases sitting between them.

The J gene is TRBJ2-1, the V gene TRBV6-8; 7 bases are shared with TRBD2. Germline assignment: CDR1 MNHGY and CDR2 SAAAGT. Germline trimming cut 8 bases from V and 0 bases from J; bases unmatched to any gene: 25. The CDR3 totals 21 residues. CDR3 sequence reads: CASSQTPLEAGRVDSYNEQFF. The CDR3 coding sequence is TGTGCCAGCTCCCAGACGCCGCTCGAAGCGGGACGGGTGGACTCCTACAATGAGCAGTTCTTC.

The rearrangement uses TRBV19 and TRBJ2-1; 10 bases are shared with TRBD2. Germline values: CDR1 LNHDA, CDR2 SQIVND (reference sequence). Trimming cost V 6 bases and J 2 bases; bases outside gene matches: 7. This CDR3 contains 16 residues. The CDR3 nucleotides are TGTGCCAGTAGATCGGGACTAGCGCAAACCTACAATGAGCAGTTCTTC. It codes for CASRSGLAQTYNEQFF. Looking up the rest from reference TRBV19 and TRBJ2-1 gives the full variable domain: DGGITQSPKYLFRKEGQNVTLSCEQNLNHDAMYWYRQDPGQGLRLIYYSQIVNDFQKGDIAEGYSVSREKKESFPLTVTSAQKNPTAFYLCASRSGLAQTYNEQFFGPGTRLTVL.

The rearrangement joins TRBV2 to TRBJ1-5; D is perhaps TRBD1 (5 bases). Trimming pared 5 bases from V and 4 bases from J, leaving 12 bases between. Germline V lookup: CDR1 SNHLY, CDR2 FYNNEI. The CDR3 has 14 residues. DNA of the CDR3: TGTGCCAGCAGTAAGGACACGTATAATCAGCCCCAGCATTTT. Protein: CASSKDTYNQPQHF.

This clone appeared once. The chain uses TRBV9 and TRBJ1-3, with D unresolved. V was cut by 0 bases and J by 0 bases, with 13 bases left in between. There are 17 residues in the CDR3. Germline values: CDR1 SGDLS, CDR2 YYNGEE. The CDR3 is CASSVGGGDPSGNTIYF. The CDR3 DNA follows: TGTGCCAGCAGCGTAGGAGGAGGCGACCCCTCTGGAAACACCATATATTTT.

J is TRBJ2-7 and V is TRBV2; tentative D call: TRBD2 (5 bases). The CDR3 covers 12 residues. The V gene lost 7 bases and the J gene lost 7 bases, with 14 bases spanning the gap. Germline V gene data show CDR1 as SNHLY and CDR2 as FYNNEI. CDR3 sequence (DNA): TGTGCCAGCAAAGGACTCCCCGGGGAGCAGTACTTC. Translating gives CASKGLPGEQYF.